This TCR beta chain was sequenced during a study of radiotherapy plus CTLA-4 blockade in lung cancer. Study-wide background: Objective responses were recorded in around 18% of patients, with disease control recorded in 25% to 35%.

Participants had chemo-refractory metastatic non-small-cell lung cancer and were treated with focal radiation plus ipilimumab CTLA-4 blockade. Study-level points and caveats: Strongest reported response predictors: early blood clone changes and post-radiation interferon-beta. Tumor-derived TCR clones expanded in blood after radiotherapy plus ipilimumab.

Clones were sequenced by immunoSEQ multiplex PCR, and TCRdb holds only the in-frame ones, with some missing. The table has 50,000 to 70,000 clones, around 80% seen once; the top ten hold 3% to 4%. CDR1 is MNHEY and CDR2 is SVGAGI in the germline V gene. Trimming removed 6 bases at V and 8 bases at J, with 16 bases between. The CDR3 sequence is 13 residues long. In regard to this clone: Its matching antigen is unknown.

Sample: peripheral blood, taken from a patient treated with radiotherapy plus ipilimumab. J is TRBJ1-1 and V is TRBV6-5; no firm D call. The receptor was isolated from a human donor with non-small cell lung cancer who had a partial response to radiotherapy plus ipilimumab. CDR3 loop: CASRESFRPEAFF. In nucleotides, the CDR3 is TGTGCCAGCAGAGAAAGCTTCAGGCCGGAAGCTTTCTTT.